These 18 T cell receptor beta chains were all obtained from the same sample, sequenced in a study of T cell changes during pregnancy in multiple sclerosis. Generated by immunoSEQ multiplex PCR, the TCRdb table keeps only in-frame clones and is missing some. The sample contains 40,000 or so clones, nearly 95% of which appear only once. The source material was CD4+ T cells from peripheral blood mononuclear cells, sampled after pregnancy. These receptors came from a female donor in good health, enrolled as a control in a pregnancy study.

The CDR3 DNA sequence: TGCGCCAGCAGCAGACCCCTAGCGGGGGGATCCCGGAACACCGGGGAGCTGTTTTTT. Protein: CASSRPLAGGSRNTGELFF. The chain joins TRBV5-1 to TRBJ2-2; 11 nucleotides match TRBD2. With V trimmed by 4 bases and J by 1 base, 12 bases remained unmatched. The CDR3 loop spans 19 amino acids. From germline, CDR1 is SGHRS and CDR2 YFSETQ.

This clone was observed a single time. J is TRBJ1-5 and V is TRBV19; 9 bases line up with TRBD1. The CDR3 runs 17 residues. Losses at the gene ends were 0 bases for V and 2 bases for J; bases not matched to a gene: 5. From germline, CDR1 is LNHDA and CDR2 SQIVND (reference sequence). The CDR3 DNA sequence: TGTGCCAGTAGTATAGAACAGGGGGCATTAGGCAATCAGCCCCAGCATTTT. Translating gives CASSIEQGALGNQPQHF.

This chain links TRBV7-2 with TRBJ1-1, with 7 bases identical to TRBD1. The CDR3 sequence is 12 residues long. V was clipped by 5 bases and J by 10 bases; unmatched bases: 7. From germline, CDR1 is SGHTA and CDR2 FQGNSA. The CDR3 DNA sequence: TGTGCCAGCAGCCGGTACAGGGGTGCAGCTTTCTTT. It specifies CASSRYRGAAFF.

The chain recombines TRBV11-3 with TRBJ2-3; 12 nucleotides agree with TRBD2. The CDR3 runs to 15 residues. Trimming cost V 5 bases and J 4 bases; bases outside gene matches: 4. Germline CDR1 SGHNT, CDR2 YENEEA. The DNA of the CDR3 is TGTGCCAGCAGCCTAGCGGGGGGGCCCTCAGATACGCAGTATTTT. Its protein is CASSLAGGPSDTQYF.

The chain links TRBV11-2 to TRBJ1-3, with 7 bases that match TRBD1. The CDR3 consists of 17 residues. V trimming: 3 bases; J trimming: 2 bases; junction bases outside the gene matches: 10. Germline V gives CDR1 SGHAT, CDR2 FQNNGV. The DNA for the CDR3 is TGTGCCAGCAGCTTGGATGAAGACAGGGTTGCTGGAAACACCATATATTTT. Translated: CASSLDEDRVAGNTIYF. The whole variable domain, filled in from reference TRBV11-2 and TRBJ1-3, reads EAGVAQSPRYKIIEKRQSVAFWCNPISGHATLYWYQQILGQGPKLLIQFQNNGVVDDSQLPKDRFSAERLKGVDSTLKIQPAKLEDSAVYLCASSLDEDRVAGNTIYFGEGSWLTVV.

This chain links TRBV9 with TRBJ2-3; the match to TRBD2 covers 7 bases. CDR1 SGDLS and CDR2 YYNGEE come from the germline V gene. V shed 4 bases and J 3 bases; nucleotides not matched to a gene: 5. The CDR3 is 14 residues long. The DNA of the CDR3 is TGTGCCAGCAGCTTCCGGGACTATACAGATACGCAGTATTTT. Its protein product is CASSFRDYTDTQYF.

The chain employs TRBV10-2 and TRBJ2-1, with TRBD2 matching 9 bases. V was pared by 4 bases and J by 2 bases, with 3 bases of the junction left unmatched. CDR3 length: 15 residues. Germline CDR1 and CDR2: WSHSY and SAAADI. The CDR3: CASSVASGAYNEQFF. The CDR3 region has the DNA TGCGCCAGCAGTGTTGCTAGCGGGGCCTACAATGAGCAGTTCTTC.

The chain employs TRBV9 and TRBJ2-1, with 9 bases aligning to TRBD2. The CDR3 is made up of 18 amino acids. Per germline, CDR1 SGDLS and CDR2 YYNGEE. Trimming cost V 0 bases and J 0 bases; bases outside gene matches: 7. The CDR3 is CASSVEVSGGSSYNEQFF. CDR3 nucleotides: TGTGCCAGCAGCGTAGAGGTTAGCGGGGGCAGCTCCTACAATGAGCAGTTCTTC.

CDR3 nucleotides: TGTGCCAGCGGTTTTTTGGTTTCGGGAGCAACCCTCTACAATGAGCAGTTCTTC. Protein product: CASGFLVSGATLYNEQFF. The J gene is TRBJ2-1, the V gene TRBV7-6; a weak D match, TRBD2 (6 bases). Trimming shortened V by 8 bases and J by 3 bases, and 26 bases separated the two germline ends. The CDR3 is made up of 18 amino acids. CDR1 SGHVS and CDR2 FNYEAQ come from the germline V gene.

This chain joins TRBV15 and TRBJ1-1; unclear D gene. Germline CDR1 is LNHNV and CDR2 is YYDKDF (reference sequence). V lost 5 bases and J lost 3, with 10 bases in between. This CDR3 region has 13 residues. CDR3: CATSSIRDTEAFF. The CDR3 region has the DNA TGTGCCACCAGCTCAATACGAGACACTGAAGCTTTCTTT.

The V call is TRBV6-5, the J call TRBJ2-2, with a tentative D call TRBD2 (5 bases). V lost 6 bases to trimming and J lost 2 bases, with 7 bases between them. This CDR3 is built from 13 residues. Per the germline V gene, CDR1 is MNHEY and CDR2 is SVGAGI. CDR3 sequence reads: CASRSGNTGELFF. CDR3 DNA: TGTGCCAGCAGGAGCGGAAACACCGGGGAGCTGTTTTTT.

CDR3: CASSPDRGRGFYEQYF. The CDR3 DNA sequence: TGTGCCAGCAGCCCTGACAGGGGACGTGGGTTCTACGAGCAGTACTTC. The chain uses TRBV7-2 and TRBJ2-7, with 8 positions matching TRBD1. The CDR3 sequence is 16 residues long. Per germline, CDR1 SGHTA and CDR2 FQGNSA. Trimming cost V 5 bases and J 3 bases; bases outside gene matches: 12.

On this clone itself: One end of the junction does not line up with germline, which may come from a read error. V usage is TRBV5-1 and J usage is TRBJ2-1; D is uncertain. Germline V gene sequence: CDR1 SGHRS, CDR2 YFSETQ. This CDR3 has 15 residues. The CDR3 nucleotides are TGCGCCAGCAGCCTCCCACAGAGCTCCTACAATGAGCAGCTCTTC. This encodes CASSLPQSSYNEQLF.

The gene calls are TRBV6-1 and TRBJ2-7; 11 nucleotides align to TRBD2. Per germline, CDR1 MNHNS and CDR2 SASEGT. V gave up 4 bases and J gave up 0 bases; unmatched junction bases: 5. The CDR3 is 16 residues long. CDR3 nucleotides: TGTGCCAGCAGTGCGGCCCTAGCGGGGGGCTCCTACGAGCAGTACTTC. This encodes CASSAALAGGSYEQYF.

The chain recombines TRBV19 with TRBJ2-7; 10 bases agree with TRBD1. Germline V gives CDR1 LNHDA, CDR2 SQIVND (reference sequence). The CDR3 is made up of 15 amino acids. The V and J ends lost 5 bases and 8 bases, in that order; junction bases with no gene match: 12. This CDR3 is CASSSSRDRGPQQYF. The CDR3 nucleotides read TGTGCCAGTAGTTCGAGCCGGGACAGGGGCCCTCAGCAGTACTTC. The whole variable domain, remainder taken from reference TRBV19 and TRBJ2-7, is DGGITQSPKYLFRKEGQNVTLSCEQNLNHDAMYWYRQDPGQGLRLIYYSQIVNDFQKGDIAEGYSVSREKKESFPLTVTSAQKNPTAFYLCASSSSRDRGPQQYFGPGTRLTVT.

V usage is TRBV5-6 and J usage is TRBJ2-7; D is possibly TRBD1 (6 bases). The V end was cut by 0 bases, the J end by 3 bases, with 13 bases between. This CDR3 is 15 amino acids long. Germline lookup yields CDR1 SGHDT and CDR2 YYEEEE. The CDR3 region has the DNA TGTGCCAGCAGCTTGGGCCGGGACACCTACTACGAGCAGTACTTC. This translates into CASSLGRDTYYEQYF.

The gene calls are TRBV30 and TRBJ2-3, with TRBD2 identical over 10 bases. V gave up 2 bases and J gave up 8 bases; unmatched junction bases: 7. The germline CDR1 and CDR2 sequences are GTSNPN and SVGIG (reference sequence). There are 14 residues in the CDR3. CDR3 sequence (DNA): TGTGCCTGGAGTAGCGGGAGGGCCGGGGTTACGCAGTATTTT. Its translation: CAWSSGRAGVTQYF.

The rearrangement uses TRBV7-9 and TRBJ1-4; no clear D. CDR1 and CDR2 from the germline V gene are SEHNR and FQNEAQ (reference sequence). The CDR3 is 13 amino acids. With 7 bases removed from V and 8 bases from J, the gap between germline ends came to 14 bases. The chain's CDR3 is CASTRGTGEKLFF. In DNA form, the CDR3 reads TGTGCCAGCACCAGAGGAACGGGGGAAAAACTGTTTTTT.